Listed here are 7 T cell receptor beta chains from one sample, sequenced in a study of identical twins. TCRdb reanalysed the 5' RACE reads using MiXCR and keeps one entry per CDR3 protein. The profile covers fewer than 900,000 distinct CDR3 sequences, with over 20% appearing a single time and approximately 4.5% taken by the ten largest. These data are also associated with another study on T cells expressing NK-cell markers.

Sequencing input: PBMCs. The receptors were gathered from a young woman in good health.

The chain combines TRBV3-1 with TRBJ2-7; 11 bases fit TRBD2. CDR1 LGHDT and CDR2 YNNKEL come from the germline V gene (reference sequence). The CDR3 length is 16 residues. Trimming removed 2 bases from V and 0 bases from J; junction bases left unmatched: 3. This chain's CDR3 is CASSQIAGGSSYEQYF. In DNA form, the CDR3 reads TGTGCCAGCAGCCAAATAGCGGGGGGGAGCTCCTACGAGCAGTACTTC.

The rearrangement joins TRBV6-5 to TRBJ2-3; 7 bases map to TRBD1. In germline, CDR1 is MNHEY, CDR2 SVGAGI. The CDR3 totals 15 residues. The ends lost 0 bases at V and 0 bases at J; junction bases unmatched: 0. CDR3 in amino acids: CASSYSGQSTDTQYF. The CDR3 nucleotides are TGTGCCAGCAGTTACTCGGGACAGAGCACAGATACGCAGTATTTT.

This rearrangement joins TRBV7-2 to TRBJ2-5; TRBD2 might be the D (5 bases). Germline loops: CDR1 SGHTA, CDR2 FQGNSA. V was shortened by 4 bases and J by 5 bases, with 11 bases between the two germline ends. The CDR3 is made up of 13 amino acids. CDR3 coding DNA: TGTGCCAGCAGCTCGCCACCGGGGGAGACCCAGTACTTC. It is translated as CASSSPPGETQYF.

There are a few counts of this clonotype. The gene calls are TRBV5-1 and TRBJ2-5; D call uncertain. The CDR3 has 15 amino acids. With 5 bases removed from V and 3 bases from J, the gap between germline ends came to 17 bases. The germline V gene encodes CDR1 SGHRS and CDR2 YFSETQ. This CDR3 reads CASRLQGAKEETQYF. The CDR3 DNA is TGCGCCAGCAGGCTACAAGGTGCGAAAGAAGAGACCCAGTACTTC.

The genes are TRBV20-1 and TRBJ1-5, with unresolved D. Germline-derived CDR1 and CDR2 are DFQATT and SNEGSKA (reference sequence). Trimming shortened V by 0 bases and J by 0 bases, and 9 bases separated the two germline ends. CDR3 length: 15 residues. The CDR3 DNA follows: TGCAGTGCTAGAGAGGAGTTCTATAGCAATCAGCCCCAGCATTTT. Translated: CSAREEFYSNQPQHF.

This clonotype occurred many times. The J gene is TRBJ2-5, the V gene TRBV12-3 or TRBV12-4; perhaps TRBD2 as D (5 bases). With 6 bases removed from V and 13 bases from J, the gap between germline ends came to 21 bases. The CDR3 consists of 13 residues. CDR3 amino acids: CASSVGDTLQPYF. The CDR3 nucleotides read TGTGCCAGCAGCGTGGGAGACACCCTCCAACCGTACTTC.

This clonotype was seen a handful of times. V usage is TRBV7-2 and J usage is TRBJ2-3; 7 nucleotides match TRBD1. CDR3 length: 16 amino acids. V lost 2 bases to trimming and J lost 4 bases; unmatched junction nucleotides: 9. Germline values: CDR1 SGHTA, CDR2 FQGNSA. CDR3: CASSLLGQNTADTQYF. The CDR3 bases are TGTGCCAGCAGCTTATTGGGACAGAATACGGCAGATACGCAGTATTTT.